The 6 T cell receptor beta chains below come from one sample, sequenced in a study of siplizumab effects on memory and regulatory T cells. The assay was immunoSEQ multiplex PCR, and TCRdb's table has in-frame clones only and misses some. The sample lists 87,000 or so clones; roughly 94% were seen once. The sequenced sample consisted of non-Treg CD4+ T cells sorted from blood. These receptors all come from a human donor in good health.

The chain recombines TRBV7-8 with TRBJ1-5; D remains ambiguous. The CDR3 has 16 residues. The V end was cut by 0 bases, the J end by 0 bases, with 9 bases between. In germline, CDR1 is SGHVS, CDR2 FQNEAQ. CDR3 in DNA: TGTGCCAGCAGCTTAGCCTACAGTTATAGCAATCAGCCCCAGCATTTT. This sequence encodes CASSLAYSYSNQPQHF. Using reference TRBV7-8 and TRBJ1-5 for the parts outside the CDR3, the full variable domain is GAGVSQSPRYKVAKRGQDVALRCDPISGHVSLFWYQQALGQGPEFLTYFQNEAQLDKSGLPSDRFFAERPEGSVSTLKIQRTQQEDSAVYLCASSLAYSYSNQPQHFGDGTRLSIL.

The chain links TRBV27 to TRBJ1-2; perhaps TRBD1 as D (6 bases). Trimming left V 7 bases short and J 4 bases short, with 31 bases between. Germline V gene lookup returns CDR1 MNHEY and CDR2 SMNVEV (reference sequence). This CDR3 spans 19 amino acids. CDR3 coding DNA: TGTGCCAGCACCATCGGCCAGGGGAGGCAACACAGGTCGTCCTATGGCTACACCTTC. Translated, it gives CASTIGQGRQHRSSYGYTF.

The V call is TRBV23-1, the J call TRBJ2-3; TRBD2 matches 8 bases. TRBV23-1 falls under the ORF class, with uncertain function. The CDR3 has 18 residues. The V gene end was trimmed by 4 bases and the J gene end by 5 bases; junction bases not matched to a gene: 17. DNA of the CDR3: TGCGCCAGCAGTCTCCTTTGCTGCGGGGGGCCCTTAGTAGATACGCAGTATTTT. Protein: CASSLLCCGGPLVDTQYF.

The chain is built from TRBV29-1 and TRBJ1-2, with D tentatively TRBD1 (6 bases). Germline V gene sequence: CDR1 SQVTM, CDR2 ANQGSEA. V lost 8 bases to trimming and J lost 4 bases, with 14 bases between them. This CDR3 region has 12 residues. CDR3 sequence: CSLKDSSYGYTF. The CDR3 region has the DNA TGCAGCCTTAAGGACAGTTCCTATGGCTACACCTTC.

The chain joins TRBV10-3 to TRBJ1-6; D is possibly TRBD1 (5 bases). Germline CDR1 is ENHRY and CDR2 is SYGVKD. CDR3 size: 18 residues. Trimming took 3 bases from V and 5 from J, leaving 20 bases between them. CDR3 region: CAISDSGTPEGNNSPLHF. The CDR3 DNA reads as TGTGCCATCAGTGATTCCGGGACCCCAGAGGGAAATAATTCACCCCTCCACTTT.

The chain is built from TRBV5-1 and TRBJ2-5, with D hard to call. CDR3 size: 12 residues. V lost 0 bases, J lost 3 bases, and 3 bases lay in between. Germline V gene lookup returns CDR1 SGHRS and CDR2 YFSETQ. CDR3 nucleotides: TGCGCCAGCAGCTTGGGGAAAGAGACCCAGTACTTC. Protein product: CASSLGKETQYF.